The rows below give T cell receptor beta chains drawn from one sample of a study of T-cell reconstitution after alpha-beta-depleted transplantation in children. TCRdb itself ran the PCR reads through MiXCR, one entry per CDR3 protein. The sample records about 980,000 distinct CDR3 sequences, 25% to 35% being singletons. Sequenced material: PBMCs, mostly from graft donor cells, taken 360 days after TCRalphabeta/CD19-depleted stem cell transplant. Source of these receptors: a boy in the first two years of life who had a stem cell transplant for SCID, so the T cells may come from the graft donor. The CDR3 runs from the conserved cysteine through the conserved F or W. Each record gives: CDR3 protein, J gene, V gene.

cdr3_aa: CASGRRQGEQYF
j_call: TRBJ2-7
v_call: TRBV12-5

cdr3_aa: CASREDRQEGYEQYF
j_call: TRBJ2-7
v_call: TRBV2

cdr3_aa: CASSHNLGDNTEAFF
j_call: TRBJ1-1
v_call: TRBV4-2

cdr3_aa: CASSLSFTNTEAFF
j_call: TRBJ1-1
v_call: TRBV5-5

cdr3_aa: CASSQEFTLTSAFF
j_call: TRBJ1-1
v_call: TRBV4-1

cdr3_aa: CASSQRGAIPPTEAFF
j_call: TRBJ1-1
v_call: TRBV7-2

cdr3_aa: CASSPLPRSSYNEQFF
j_call: TRBJ2-1
v_call: TRBV12-3/TRBV12-4

cdr3_aa: CASTQGQGQTEAFF
j_call: TRBJ1-1
v_call: TRBV5-1

cdr3_aa: CASSHASRTGGSDEQFF
j_call: TRBJ2-1
v_call: TRBV3-1

cdr3_aa: CASSLDGDREYEQYF
j_call: TRBJ2-7
v_call: TRBV7-6

cdr3_aa: CASSALAGARTDTQYF
j_call: TRBJ2-3
v_call: TRBV9

cdr3_aa: CAMSPGTGIYNEQFF
j_call: TRBJ2-1
v_call: TRBV4-2

cdr3_aa: CSARESGRNEQYF
j_call: TRBJ2-7
v_call: TRBV20-1

cdr3_aa: CASPDRGRVNEQFF
j_call: TRBJ2-1
v_call: TRBV21-1

cdr3_aa: CASSPPRHSLYEQYF
j_call: TRBJ2-7
v_call: TRBV18

cdr3_aa: CASSVEGGGRRSYNEQFF
j_call: TRBJ2-1
v_call: TRBV9

cdr3_aa: CASSPRGVGGASNEQFF
j_call: TRBJ2-1
v_call: TRBV6-1

cdr3_aa: CASSLSQTGSRDGYTF
j_call: TRBJ1-2
v_call: TRBV7-9

cdr3_aa: CASSLRDSLDTQYF
j_call: TRBJ2-3
v_call: TRBV5-6

cdr3_aa: CASSHRPGVAQHF
j_call: TRBJ1-5
v_call: TRBV12-3/TRBV12-4

cdr3_aa: CASSLDGVGQYF
j_call: TRBJ2-7
v_call: TRBV5-1

cdr3_aa: CASSFPFTEAFF
j_call: TRBJ1-1
v_call: TRBV5-6

cdr3_aa: CASSSEDRGPGDTQYF
j_call: TRBJ2-3
v_call: TRBV12-3/TRBV12-4

cdr3_aa: CASLDSHGQETQYF
j_call: TRBJ2-5
v_call: TRBV2

cdr3_aa: CSAIAASSPYEQYF
j_call: TRBJ2-7
v_call: TRBV20-1

cdr3_aa: CASSGEFRDREADTQYF
j_call: TRBJ2-3
v_call: TRBV2

cdr3_aa: CASSYRQTGRGYTF
j_call: TRBJ1-2
v_call: TRBV6-5

cdr3_aa: CASSQDGAGKYNEQFF
j_call: TRBJ2-1
v_call: TRBV4-3

cdr3_aa: CANNRARSGANVLTF
j_call: TRBJ2-6
v_call: TRBV2

cdr3_aa: CASSLEARKRGELFF
j_call: TRBJ2-2
v_call: TRBV7-2

cdr3_aa: CASSYSGFTGNTIYF
j_call: TRBJ1-3
v_call: TRBV6-5

cdr3_aa: CSGDLQGTGELFF
j_call: TRBJ2-2
v_call: TRBV29-1

cdr3_aa: CASSFRRAGGETQYF
j_call: TRBJ2-5
v_call: TRBV7-6

cdr3_aa: CSARVGVFTDTQYF
j_call: TRBJ2-3
v_call: TRBV20-1

cdr3_aa: CASSLALGGYEQYF
j_call: TRBJ2-7
v_call: TRBV7-2

cdr3_aa: CASSAGIYNEQFF
j_call: TRBJ2-1
v_call: TRBV9

cdr3_aa: CASSLNPGATDTQYF
j_call: TRBJ2-3
v_call: TRBV5-1

cdr3_aa: CASSPPGTDNQPQHF
j_call: TRBJ1-5
v_call: TRBV18

cdr3_aa: CASSFLSGVLYEQYF
j_call: TRBJ2-7
v_call: TRBV5-1

cdr3_aa: CASSFEAGRGDWSYEQYF
j_call: TRBJ2-7
v_call: TRBV12-3/TRBV12-4

cdr3_aa: CASTNRAGTSVINEQFF
j_call: TRBJ2-1
v_call: TRBV5-1

cdr3_aa: CSAERLLENEQFF
j_call: TRBJ2-1
v_call: TRBV29-1

cdr3_aa: CASSQDPTEYGQYF
j_call: TRBJ2-3
v_call: TRBV4-3

cdr3_aa: CASSWDRGGRLTTEAFF
j_call: TRBJ1-1
v_call: TRBV5-1

cdr3_aa: CASSRDRVAPDTQYF
j_call: TRBJ2-3
v_call: TRBV18

cdr3_aa: CATSREIGTGAEQYF
j_call: TRBJ2-7
v_call: TRBV15

cdr3_aa: CAISEPPGTNEKLFF
j_call: TRBJ1-4
v_call: TRBV10-3

cdr3_aa: CASSLGADTQYF
j_call: TRBJ2-3
v_call: TRBV5-1